This paragraph covers one TCR beta chain sequence. Sequenced by immunoSEQ multiplex PCR; TCRdb stores in-frame clones only, minus some. This table has 95,000 to 150,000 clones, about 82% appearing once. This sample stems from a study of PD-L1 blockade in urothelial cancer. Study context: Specimens of blood held a median count of about 140,000 T cells.

Time point of the sample: peripheral blood 6 weeks after treatment start. The CDR3 contains 13 residues. CDR1 is SQVTM and CDR2 is ANQGSEA in the germline V gene. Trimming shortened V by 7 bases and J by 0 bases, and 10 bases separated the two germline ends. This sequence originates from a man between 45 and 60 years old with urothelial cancer. The sequencing used PBMCs, collected around atezolizumab (anti-PD-L1) treatment. J is TRBJ1-3 and V is TRBV29-1; D is uncertain. The chain's CDR3 is CSAREYSGNTIYF. The CDR3 nucleotides read TGCAGCGCTCGGGAATACTCTGGAAACACCATATATTTT.